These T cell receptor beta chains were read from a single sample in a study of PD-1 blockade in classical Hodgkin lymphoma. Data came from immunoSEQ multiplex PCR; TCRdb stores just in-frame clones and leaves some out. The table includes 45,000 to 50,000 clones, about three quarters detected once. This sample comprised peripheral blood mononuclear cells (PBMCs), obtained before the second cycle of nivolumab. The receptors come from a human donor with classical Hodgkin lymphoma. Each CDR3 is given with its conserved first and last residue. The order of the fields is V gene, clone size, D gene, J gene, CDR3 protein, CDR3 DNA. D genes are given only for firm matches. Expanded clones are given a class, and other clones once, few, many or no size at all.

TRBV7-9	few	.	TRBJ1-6	CASSHWENSPLHF	TGTGCCAGCAGCCACTGGGAAAATTCACCCCTCCACTTT
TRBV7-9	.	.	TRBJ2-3	CASSLGELPADTQYF	TGTGCCAGCAGTCTTGGGGAGCTTCCCGCAGATACGCAGTATTTT
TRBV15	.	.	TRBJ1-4	CATSRGQTTNEKLFF	TGTGCCACCAGCAGAGGACAGACGACTAATGAAAAACTGTTTTTT
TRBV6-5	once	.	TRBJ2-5	CASSHGGLQETQYF	TGTGCCAGCAGCCACGGGGGACTCCAAGAGACCCAGTACTTC
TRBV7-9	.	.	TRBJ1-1	CASYFQGHTEAFF	TGTGCCAGCTACTTTCAGGGGCACACTGAAGCTTTCTTT
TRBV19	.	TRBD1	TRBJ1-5	CASSKDRGAGNQPQHF	TGTGCCAGTAGCAAAGACAGGGGCGCAGGCAATCAGCCCCAGCATTTT
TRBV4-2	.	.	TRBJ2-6	CASSQDQLSGANVLTF	TGTGCCAGCAGCCAAGATCAACTCTCGGGGGCCAACGTCCTGACTTTC
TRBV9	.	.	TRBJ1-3	CASSVGQTGNTIYF	TGTGCCAGCAGCGTAGGACAGACTGGAAACACCATATATTTT
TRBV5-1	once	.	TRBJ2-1	CASSLTMTGARIKNEQFF	TGCGCCAGCAGCTTGACTATGACCGGGGCACGGATTAAGAATGAGCAGTTCTTC
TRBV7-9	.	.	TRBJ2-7	CASSLEGFVYEQYF	TGTGCCAGCAGCTTAGAGGGTTTCGTCTACGAGCAGTACTTC
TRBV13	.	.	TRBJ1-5	CASSLRSSNQPQHF	TGTGCCAGCAGCTTACGCAGTAGCAATCAGCCCCAGCATTTT
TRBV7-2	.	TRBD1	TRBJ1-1	CASRKGQGGTEAFF	TGTGCCAGCAGAAAGGGACAGGGGGGCACTGAAGCTTTCTTT
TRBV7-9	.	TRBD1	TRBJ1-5	CASSSTTGGSNQPQHF	TGTGCCAGCAGCTCAACTACAGGGGGAAGCAATCAGCCCCAGCATTTT
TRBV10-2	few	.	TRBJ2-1	CASSESGGILSYNEQFF	TGCGCCAGCAGTGAGTCGGGCGGGATACTCTCCTACAATGAGCAGTTCTTC
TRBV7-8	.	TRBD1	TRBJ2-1	CASSPAPGQGRFEQFF	TGTGCCAGCAGTCCCGCGCCGGGACAGGGACGCTTTGAGCAGTTCTTC
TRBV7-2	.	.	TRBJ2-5	CASSFGLHQRVGETQYF	TGTGCCAGCAGCTTCGGTCTACACCAGCGGGTCGGGGAGACCCAGTACTTC
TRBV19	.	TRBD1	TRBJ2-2	CASSGQVSGELFF	TGTGCCAGTAGTGGACAGGTTTCCGGGGAGCTGTTTTTT
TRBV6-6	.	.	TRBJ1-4	CASISFGIMFF	TGTGCCAGCATCTCTTTTGGAATAATGTTTTTT
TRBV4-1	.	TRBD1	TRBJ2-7	CASTRQTGGYEQYF	TGCGCCAGCACCCGTCAGACAGGGGGCTACGAGCAGTACTTC
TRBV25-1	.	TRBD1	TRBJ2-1	CASRGDRESYNEQFF	TGTGCCAGCAGGGGAGACAGGGAGTCCTACAATGAGCAGTTCTTC
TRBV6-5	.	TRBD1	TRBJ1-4	CASSLRQGVTREKLFF	TGTGCCAGCAGTTTACGACAGGGAGTTACTAGAGAAAAACTGTTTTTT
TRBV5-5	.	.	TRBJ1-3	CASDATGARGNTIYF	TGTGCCAGTGACGCTACGGGGGCGAGGGGAAACACCATATATTTT
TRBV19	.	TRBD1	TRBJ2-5	CASSNQGAGETQYF	TGTGCCAGTAGTAATCAGGGGGCCGGAGAGACCCAGTACTTC
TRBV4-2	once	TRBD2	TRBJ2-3	CASSRLAGSTDTQYF	TGTGCCAGCAGCCGTCTAGCGGGGTCCACAGATACGCAGTATTTT
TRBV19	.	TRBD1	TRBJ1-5	CASSRALQGVWQPQHF	TGTGCCAGTAGTAGGGCCTTACAGGGGGTTTGGCAGCCCCAGCATTTT
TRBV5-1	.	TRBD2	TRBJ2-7	CASSTTGQGGSEQYF	TGCGCCAGCAGCACAACGGGGCAGGGAGGGTCCGAGCAGTACTTC
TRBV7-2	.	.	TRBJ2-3	CASSPDGTLDTQYF	TGTGCCAGCAGTCCGGACGGCACTCTAGATACGCAGTATTTT
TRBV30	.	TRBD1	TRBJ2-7	CAWRGRGLGEQYF	TGTGCCTGGAGGGGCAGGGGGCTAGGTGAGCAGTACTTC
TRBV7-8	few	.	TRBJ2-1	CASSSGTASYNEQFF	TGTGCCAGCAGCTCGGGGACCGCTTCCTACAATGAGCAGTTCTTC
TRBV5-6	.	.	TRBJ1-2	CASSLARGRDGYTF	TGTGCCAGCAGCTTGGCCAGGGGAAGGGATGGCTACACCTTC
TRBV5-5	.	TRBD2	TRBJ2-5	CASSQNAAGGPRTQYF	TGTGCCAGCAGCCAAAACGCAGCGGGAGGGCCAAGGACCCAGTACTTC
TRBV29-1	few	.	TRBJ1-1	CSVSTGQNTEAFF	TGCAGCGTCAGTACAGGGCAGAACACTGAAGCTTTCTTT
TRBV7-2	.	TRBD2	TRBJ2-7	CASSLGPSGNYEQYF	TGTGCCAGCAGCTTAGGCCCTAGCGGGAATTACGAGCAGTACTTC
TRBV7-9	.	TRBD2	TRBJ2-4	CASRQTSGRTKNIQYF	TGTGCCAGCAGGCAAACTAGCGGGAGAACCAAAAACATTCAGTACTTC
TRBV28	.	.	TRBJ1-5	CASSWGRGNSNQPQHF	TGTGCCAGCAGTTGGGGGCGGGGCAATAGCAATCAGCCCCAGCATTTT
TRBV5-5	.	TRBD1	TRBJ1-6	CASSLGQGDSPLHF	TGTGCCAGCAGCTTGGGACAGGGGGACTCACCCCTCCACTTT
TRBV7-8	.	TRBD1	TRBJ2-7	CASSLGDRAHEQYF	TGTGCCAGCAGCTTAGGAGACAGGGCTCACGAGCAGTACTTC
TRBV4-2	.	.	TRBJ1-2	CASSQGGAGAMRGYTF	TGTGCCAGCAGCCAAGGAGGGGCTGGGGCCATGAGAGGCTACACCTTC
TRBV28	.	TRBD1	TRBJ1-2	CASSSFGQGRVSYGYTF	TGTGCCAGCAGTTCCTTCGGACAGGGGAGAGTAAGCTATGGCTACACCTTC